The 21 T cell receptor beta chains in this list originate from one sample, sequenced in a study of a mutant IDH1 vaccine in newly diagnosed glioma. Method: immunoSEQ multiplex PCR; TCRdb's copy keeps in-frame clones and lacks some. The sample yields roughly 50,000 clones, 81% seen once. Described time point: week 5, during vaccination. Every vaccination contained 300 ug of the mutant IDH1 20-mer peptide and was paired with topical imiquimod. Antigen specificity for these receptors is unknown. This sample comprised PBMCs, obtained from a glioma patient whose treatment included an IDH1 peptide vaccine. The receptors were gathered from a young man with glioma.

The rearrangement uses TRBV28 and TRBJ2-3; unclear D gene. Germline CDR1 and CDR2: MDHEN and SYDVKM. The CDR3 has 13 residues. With 8 bases removed from V and 1 base from J, the gap between germline ends came to 10 bases. CDR3 amino acids: CASYGGGTDTQYF. In DNA, the CDR3 is TGTGCCAGCTACGGCGGAGGCACAGATACGCAGTATTTT.

This chain's CDR3 is CASSSNPGHWNEQFF. As DNA, the CDR3 is TGCGCCAGCAGCTCTAATCCGGGACACTGGAATGAGCAGTTCTTC. The genes are TRBV5-1 and TRBJ2-1; D might be TRBD1 (6 bases). V was trimmed by 3 bases and J by 7 bases, leaving 17 bases between them. The CDR3 contains 15 residues. Germline V lookup: CDR1 SGHRS, CDR2 YFSETQ.

This clone occurred a few times. V is TRBV27 and J is TRBJ1-2; perhaps TRBD1 as D (5 bases). V lost 5 bases, J lost 2 bases, and 12 bases lay in between. Germline V gene data show CDR1 as MNHEY and CDR2 as SMNVEV (reference sequence). CDR3 length: 14 residues. Here the CDR3 reads CASSPTTANYGYTF. CDR3 bases: TGTGCCAGCAGTCCGACGACAGCCAACTATGGCTACACCTTC.

J is TRBJ1-5 and V is TRBV5-8; D unclear. CDR3 length: 14 amino acids. Germline CDR1 reads SGHTS; CDR2 reads YDEGEE. The V end was cut by 2 bases, the J end by 2 bases, with 8 bases between. For the CDR3, the DNA is TGTGCCAGCAGCTTACTCCAGGGCAATCAGCCCCAGCATTTT. This encodes CASSLLQGNQPQHF.

This CDR3 reads CASSPGKAAYGYTF. The CDR3 DNA follows: TGTGCCAGCAGCCCCGGGAAGGCGGCCTATGGCTACACCTTC. The genes are TRBV5-6 and TRBJ1-2, with D unclear. The CDR3 is 14 amino acids. The V and J ends lost 4 bases and 4 bases respectively, with 14 bases between them. In germline, CDR1 is SGHDT, CDR2 YYEEEE.

In its sample, this clone is medium-sized. The chain joins TRBV18 to TRBJ2-1; D is uncertain. V gave up 4 bases and J gave up 8 bases, with 18 bases separating them. The CDR3 spans 15 residues. Germline CDR1 KGHSH, CDR2 LQKENI. CDR3 bases: TGTGCCAGCTCACTTCAAGGTAGGAGTGGTTATGAGCAGTTCTTC. As protein: CASSLQGRSGYEQFF.

The chain couples TRBV19 to TRBJ2-3; D possibly corresponds to TRBD2 (6 bases). CDR3 size: 15 residues. CDR1 LNHDA and CDR2 SQIVND come from the germline V gene (reference sequence). The germline V and J ends were trimmed by 6 bases and 5 bases, with 18 bases remaining between them. CDR3 in amino acids: CASSQAGFRLDTQYF. For the CDR3, the DNA is TGTGCCAGTAGCCAAGCGGGCTTTAGACTAGATACGCAGTATTTT.

V usage is TRBV2 and J usage is TRBJ2-1; TRBD2 matches at 7 bases. Germline CDR1 and CDR2: SNHLY and FYNNEI. V was clipped by 2 bases and J by 9 bases; unmatched bases: 4. This CDR3 is built from 13 residues. CDR3 DNA sequence: TGTGCCAGCAGTGAAAGCCGGACTAGTGAGCAGTTCTTC. It yields the protein CASSESRTSEQFF.

The chain carries TRBV19 and TRBJ1-4, with D uncertain. Germline V CDR1 and CDR2: LNHDA, SQIVND (reference sequence). The CDR3 is 14 residues long. Trimming shortened V by 0 bases and J by 3 bases, and 5 bases separated the two germline ends. CDR3 sequence reads: CASSIDAANEKLFF. The CDR3 DNA follows: TGTGCCAGTAGTATAGATGCGGCTAATGAAAAACTGTTTTTT.

There are a few counts of this clone. The genes are TRBV9 and TRBJ1-2; 8 bases map to TRBD1. This CDR3 spans 15 amino acids. Unmatched junction bases numbered 12, after V lost 3 bases and J lost 8 bases. The germline CDR1 and CDR2 sequences are SGDLS and YYNGEE. The CDR3 region has the DNA TGTGCCAGCAGCGCACAGGGGGATCACCGGAAGGGCTACACCTTC. Encoded protein: CASSAQGDHRKGYTF. Drawing the rest from reference TRBV9 and TRBJ1-2, the complete variable domain is DSGVTQTPKHLITATGQRVTLRCSPRSGDLSVYWYQQSLDQGLQFLIQYYNGEERAKGNILERFSAQQFPDLHSELNLSSLELGDSALYFCASSAQGDHRKGYTFGSGTRLTVV.

J is TRBJ2-5 and V is TRBV19, with 8 positions matching TRBD2. The germline V gene encodes CDR1 LNHDA and CDR2 SQIVND (reference sequence). J lost 3 bases, V lost 3 bases, and 12 bases had no gene match. The CDR3 is 17 amino acids. DNA of the CDR3: TGTGCCAGTAGTATTCTATGGGGCGGGGGGTCGAAAGAGACCCAGTACTTC. Encoded protein: CASSILWGGGSKETQYF.

V gene TRBV28 combines with J gene TRBJ1-2; D might be TRBD1 (5 bases). Trimming removed 3 bases from V and 3 bases from J, with 14 bases in between. This CDR3 has 15 residues. CDR1 MDHEN and CDR2 SYDVKM come from the germline V gene. The CDR3 DNA follows: TGTGCCAGCAGTTTCAAGGCAGGGTGGCACTATGGCTACACCTTC. Protein sequence: CASSFKAGWHYGYTF.

This sequence joins TRBV6-6 and TRBJ1-1; 9 bases fit TRBD1. V dropped 8 bases and J dropped 5; count of bases not matched to a gene: 6. The germline gives CDR1 MNHNY, CDR2 SVGAGI (reference sequence). The CDR3 totals 13 residues. The CDR3 DNA follows: TGTGCCAGCCTGGGACAGGGTAAGACTGAAGCTTTCTTT. Residues: CASLGQGKTEAFF.

This clone showed up just a few times. J is TRBJ1-1 and V is TRBV9, with D perhaps TRBD1 (5 bases). The CDR3 loop spans 15 amino acids. Germline V gene data show CDR1 as SGDLS and CDR2 as YYNGEE. Trimming left V 3 bases short and J 1 base short, with 13 bases between. The CDR3 region is CASSGVRDENTEAFF. The CDR3 coding sequence is TGTGCCAGCAGCGGCGTCCGGGACGAGAACACTGAAGCTTTCTTT. The variable domain in full, completed from reference TRBV9 and TRBJ1-1, reads DSGVTQTPKHLITATGQRVTLRCSPRSGDLSVYWYQQSLDQGLQFLIQYYNGEERAKGNILERFSAQQFPDLHSELNLSSLELGDSALYFCASSGVRDENTEAFFGQGTRLTVV.

This clone was found a few times. The chain has TRBV30 and TRBJ1-4; D is undetermined. Germline assignment: CDR1 GTSNPN and CDR2 SVGIG (reference sequence). The CDR3 has 13 amino acids. Trimming took 1 base from V and 2 from J, leaving 5 bases between them. In nucleotides, the CDR3 is TGTGCCTGGAGTGAACAGACTAATGAAAAACTGTTTTTT. The encoded protein is CAWSEQTNEKLFF.

The chain couples TRBV10-1 to TRBJ1-1; the D gene is possibly TRBD1 (6 bases). Germline assignment: CDR1 WNHNN and CDR2 SYGVQD (reference sequence). Trimming cost V 6 bases and J 7 bases, with 18 bases left between them. This CDR3 is 14 amino acids long. In DNA, the CDR3 is TGCGCCAGCAGCAGGACAGCCACTTCCCTTGAAGCTTTCTTT. Its translation: CASSRTATSLEAFF.

The table lists this clone with a few counts. This chain links TRBV7-9 with TRBJ1-6; D is ambiguous. V was cut by 1 base and J by 3 bases, with 10 bases left in between. The CDR3 contains 16 residues. Germline CDR1 reads SEHNR; CDR2 reads FQNEAQ (reference sequence). The CDR3 region is CASSLGSGFYNSPLHF. CDR3 DNA: TGTGCCAGCAGCTTAGGTTCGGGCTTCTATAATTCACCCCTCCACTTT.

V and J are TRBV7-6 and TRBJ2-7; D is unclear. V was trimmed by 1 base and J by 5 bases, leaving 9 bases between them. The CDR3 totals 13 residues. The germline V gene has CDR1 SGHVS and CDR2 FNYEAQ. The CDR3 sequence is CASSLVPSHEQYF. CDR3 DNA: TGTGCCAGCAGCTTAGTCCCCAGCCACGAGCAGTACTTC.

V gene TRBV2 combines with J gene TRBJ2-3; perhaps TRBD1 as D (5 bases). CDR3 length equals 14 residues. Germline CDR1 is SNHLY and CDR2 is FYNNEI. V was trimmed by 7 bases and J by 3 bases, leaving 14 bases between them. The CDR3 nucleotides read TGTGCCAGCACTATAGGGCAGGGTACAGATACGCAGTATTTT. Protein sequence: CASTIGQGTDTQYF.

The rearrangement uses TRBV2 and TRBJ2-2; 8 positions agree with TRBD1. The V and J ends lost 7 bases and 6 bases, in that order; junction bases with no gene match: 10. Germline lookup yields CDR1 SNHLY and CDR2 FYNNEI. The CDR3 totals 15 residues. The CDR3 region has the DNA TGTGCCAGCACCCCGGGACAGGTCGCGCCCGGGGAGCTGTTTTTT. It encodes CASTPGQVAPGELFF.

V is TRBV5-6 and J is TRBJ2-5; 9 bases align to TRBD1. The CDR3 runs 15 residues. Germline lookup yields CDR1 SGHDT and CDR2 YYEEEE. After removal of 2 bases from V and 5 bases from J, the junction contained 7 bases not matched to a gene. CDR3 in DNA: TGTGCCAGCAGCTTCGGGGACAGGGATTGGGAGACCCAGTACTTC. Translated, it gives CASSFGDRDWETQYF.